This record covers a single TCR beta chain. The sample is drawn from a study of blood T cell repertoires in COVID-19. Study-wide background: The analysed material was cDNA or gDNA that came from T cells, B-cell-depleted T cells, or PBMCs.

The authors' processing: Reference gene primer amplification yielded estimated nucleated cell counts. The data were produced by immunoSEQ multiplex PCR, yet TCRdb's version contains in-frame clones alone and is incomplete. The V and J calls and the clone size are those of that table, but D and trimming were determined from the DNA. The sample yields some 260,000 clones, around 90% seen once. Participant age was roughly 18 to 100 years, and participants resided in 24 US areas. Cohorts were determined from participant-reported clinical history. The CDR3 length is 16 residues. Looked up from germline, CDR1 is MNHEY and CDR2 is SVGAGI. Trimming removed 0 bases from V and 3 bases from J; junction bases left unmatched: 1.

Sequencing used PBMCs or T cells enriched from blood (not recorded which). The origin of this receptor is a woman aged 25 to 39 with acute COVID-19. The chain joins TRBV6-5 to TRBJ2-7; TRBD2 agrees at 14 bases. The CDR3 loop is CASSYSGLAGDYEQYF. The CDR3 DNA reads TGTGCCAGCAGTTACTCGGGACTAGCGGGGGACTACGAGCAGTACTTC.